Described below is a single TCR beta chain sequence and its context. This sample stems from a study of blood T cell repertoires in COVID-19. Study-wide background: In each case, the material was cDNA or gDNA derived from T cells, B-cell-depleted T cells, or PBMCs.

Repertoires were generated with immunoSEQ multiplex PCR, while TCRdb's copy carries only in-frame clones and drops some. The sample carries about 480,000 clones, 70% to 90% recorded once. Across fewer than 25 US areas, participants ranged in age from about 18 to 90 years. Recovered participants had two consecutive negative NP/OP PCR tests, healthcare professional clearance, or symptom resolution. The sequence derives from a woman between 40 and 55 years old who had recovered from COVID-19. Sequenced input: PBMCs or T cells enriched from blood (not recorded which).

The CDR3 here is CASSAVSLAGGGEQFF. The CDR3 DNA sequence: TGTGCCAGCAGCGCCGTTTCCCTAGCGGGAGGAGGTGAGCAGTTCTTC. The chain is built from TRBV5-6 and TRBJ2-1; 11 nucleotides match TRBD2. V lost 4 bases and J lost 9; bases outside the gene matches: 12. The CDR3 covers 16 residues. Germline V gene lookup returns CDR1 SGHDT and CDR2 YYEEEE.